A single sample gave rise to the 18 T cell receptor beta chains below, sequenced in a study of cytomegalovirus exposure and HLA in healthy donors. Both 60 Vbeta primers and 13 Jbeta primers went into the PCR. TCRdb keeps only in-frame clones here, not all; method: immunoSEQ multiplex PCR. The table has about 190,000 clones, more than 70% seen once. The sample comprised PBMCs. Receptor source: a man aged 35 to 55 in good health and CMV-seropositive.

The V call is TRBV27, the J call TRBJ2-3, with a possible D match to TRBD2 (5 bases). The CDR3 has 13 amino acids. Deletions cut 2 bases from V and 6 bases from J, with 9 bases between. Per germline, CDR1 MNHEY and CDR2 SMNVEV (reference sequence). The CDR3 loop is CASSLGPGDTQYF. CDR3 nucleotides: TGTGCCAGCAGTTTAGGGCCGGGGGATACGCAGTATTTT.

The chain recombines TRBV11-2 with TRBJ2-5, with 9 nucleotides matching TRBD1. V lost 0 bases and J lost 5; bases outside the gene matches: 1. The CDR3 loop spans 14 amino acids. Germline CDR1 SGHAT, CDR2 FQNNGV. The CDR3 loop is CASSLEQGAETQYF. For the CDR3, the DNA is TGTGCCAGCAGCTTAGAACAGGGGGCTGAGACCCAGTACTTC.

The V gene is TRBV20-1, the J gene TRBJ2-5, with D uncertain. CDR1 DFQATT and CDR2 SNEGSKA come from the germline V gene (reference sequence). There are 11 residues in the CDR3. V was clipped by 3 bases and J by 9 bases, with 11 bases between them. In nucleotides, the CDR3 is TGCAGTGCTAGGTCGTCCCCCCCCCAGTACTTC. This gives the protein CSARSSPPQYF.

This clone has a handful of counts. The chain links TRBV30 to TRBJ2-3; TRBD1 is a possible D gene (7 bases). Germline loops: CDR1 GTSNPN, CDR2 SVGIG (reference sequence). Trimming took 0 bases from V and 5 from J, leaving 12 bases between them. The CDR3 loop spans 14 amino acids. The CDR3 reads CAWSVGQGGDTQYF. CDR3 sequence (DNA): TGTGCCTGGAGTGTCGGGCAGGGGGGAGATACGCAGTATTTT. Complete variable domain (other parts from reference TRBV30 and TRBJ2-3): SQTIHQWPATLVQPVGSPLSLECTVEGTSNPNLYWYRQAAGRGLQLLFYSVGIGQISSEVPQNLSASRPQDRQFILSSKKLLLSDSGFYLCAWSVGQGGDTQYFGPGTRLTVL.

V usage is TRBV10-3 and J usage is TRBJ2-7; 11 bases map to TRBD2. The CDR3 totals 15 residues. Germline CDR1 ENHRY, CDR2 SYGVKD. J was trimmed by 3 bases and V by 6 bases; bases with no gene match: 7. This chain's CDR3 is CAIRDTSGRNYEQYF. The CDR3 coding sequence is TGTGCCATCAGGGATACTAGCGGGAGAAACTACGAGCAGTACTTC.

This sequence joins TRBV11-2 and TRBJ2-1, with 8 bases that match TRBD2. CDR1 is SGHAT and CDR2 is FQNNGV in the germline V gene. The V segment lost 5 bases and the J segment 0 bases; nucleotides outside the gene matches: 12. This CDR3 comprises 18 residues. The DNA for the CDR3 is TGTGCCAGCAGCCACCCCCAGGGACTAGGGCCCTCCTACAATGAGCAGTTCTTC. It codes for CASSHPQGLGPSYNEQFF.

The CDR3 DNA reads TGTGCCAGCAGTTTAGGGACTAGCAGTTACGAGCAGTACTTC. It specifies CASSLGTSSYEQYF. The chain recombines TRBV27 with TRBJ2-7; 9 bases map to TRBD2. V shed 2 bases and J 4 bases; nucleotides not matched to a gene: 3. The CDR3 spans 14 residues. Germline V lookup: CDR1 MNHEY, CDR2 SMNVEV (reference sequence).

In DNA form, the CDR3 reads TGTGCCAGCAGCTCGGACAGGGAGGCCTATGGCTACACCTTC. Protein: CASSSDREAYGYTF. The chain uses TRBV5-6 and TRBJ1-2; 8 nucleotides agree with TRBD1. This CDR3 comprises 14 residues. The V gene's germline CDR1 is SGHDT and CDR2 YYEEEE. V was pared by 3 bases and J by 4 bases, with 5 bases of the junction left unmatched.

This clone has a single count. The same CDR3 can be traced to other DNA sequences in this sample. This chain uses TRBV9 with TRBJ2-1; D gene unclear. Between the trimmed V and J ends, which lost 0 bases and 2 bases, there was a span of 6 bases. Germline V gene data show CDR1 as SGDLS and CDR2 as YYNGEE. CDR3 length: 14 residues. The CDR3 region has the DNA TGTGCCAGCAGCGTAGCCGGAGCCTACAATGAGCAGTTCTTC. Protein sequence: CASSVAGAYNEQFF.

This clone was picked up a small number of times. The chain uses TRBV15 and TRBJ1-6; D is possibly TRBD1 (5 bases). The CDR3 covers 13 residues. V lost 1 base to trimming and J lost 9 bases, with 7 bases between them. Per germline, CDR1 LNHNV and CDR2 YYDKDF (reference sequence). CDR3 loop: CATSRGGGSPLHF. Here the CDR3 DNA reads TGTGCCACCAGCAGAGGGGGGGGTTCACCCCTCCACTTT. Full variable domain (remainder filled in from reference TRBV15 and TRBJ1-6): DAMVIQNPRYQVTQFGKPVTLSCSQTLNHNVMYWYQQKSSQAPKLLFHYYDKDFNNEADTPDNFQSRRPNTSFCFLDIRSPGLGDTAMYLCATSRGGGSPLHFGNGTRLTVT.

Only one count was recorded for this clone. The J gene is TRBJ2-7, the V gene TRBV7-2; a possible D gene is TRBD2 (6 bases). This CDR3 is built from 16 residues. CDR1 SGHTA and CDR2 FQGNSA come from the germline V gene. V was pared by 3 bases and J by 7 bases, with 22 bases between. In nucleotides, the CDR3 is TGTGCCAGCAGCTTTGACGGGGCCGGACTCGGGGGAGAGCAGTACTTC. Protein: CASSFDGAGLGGEQYF.

This chain connects TRBV9 to TRBJ2-3; 12 nucleotides align to TRBD1. Germline values: CDR1 SGDLS, CDR2 YYNGEE. There are 18 residues in the CDR3. Trimming cost V 3 bases and J 2 bases; bases outside gene matches: 10. The CDR3 is CASSGVGGTGGLTDTQYF. CDR3 DNA sequence: TGTGCCAGCAGCGGGGTTGGGGGGACAGGGGGCCTCACAGATACGCAGTATTTT. The variable domain in full, with the rest retrieved from reference TRBV9 and TRBJ2-3, is DSGVTQTPKHLITATGQRVTLRCSPRSGDLSVYWYQQSLDQGLQFLIQYYNGEERAKGNILERFSAQQFPDLHSELNLSSLELGDSALYFCASSGVGGTGGLTDTQYFGPGTRLTVL.

This clone has a handful of counts. This sequence joins TRBV7-2 and TRBJ1-1; 11 positions match TRBD1. The J segment lost 5 bases and the V segment lost 4 bases, leaving 9 bases of the junction unmatched. Germline-derived CDR1 and CDR2 are SGHTA and FQGNSA. The CDR3 is 16 amino acids. The CDR3 region is CASSSDRGRGRTEAFF. CDR3 nucleotides: TGTGCCAGCAGCTCGGACAGGGGGCGAGGTCGGACTGAAGCTTTCTTT.

V is TRBV7-2 and J is TRBJ1-2; D remains unclear. The CDR3 is 13 residues long. Trimming removed 3 bases from V and 6 bases from J, with 11 bases in between. Looked up from germline, CDR1 is SGHTA and CDR2 is FQGNSA. The CDR3 region is CASSLTGTDGYTF. In DNA form, the CDR3 reads TGTGCCAGCAGCTTGACGGGTACTGATGGCTACACCTTC.

This CDR3 is CASTLSGGAGNTIYF. CDR3 coding DNA: TGTGCCAGCACCCTTTCAGGCGGGGCTGGAAACACCATATATTTT. The genes are TRBV25-1 and TRBJ1-3, with D unclear. This CDR3 has 15 residues. V lost 7 bases to trimming and J lost 2 bases, with 15 bases between them. Germline lookup yields CDR1 MGHDK and CDR2 SYGVNS.

The rearrangement uses TRBV18 and TRBJ2-7, with D perhaps assigned TRBD1 or TRBD2 (6 bases each). Germline CDR1 reads KGHSH; CDR2 reads LQKENI. The germline V and J ends were trimmed by 4 bases and 5 bases, with 12 bases remaining between them. This CDR3 has 13 amino acids. CDR3: CASSLPGEDEQYF. As DNA, the CDR3 is TGTGCCAGCTCACTACCAGGGGAGGACGAGCAGTACTTC.

The J gene is TRBJ2-1, the V gene TRBV29-1; 9 bases agree with TRBD1. This CDR3 contains 14 residues. The V segment lost 5 bases and the J segment 3 bases; nucleotides outside the gene matches: 5. CDR1 SQVTM and CDR2 ANQGSEA come from the germline V gene. CDR3 amino acids: CSVPGQGVYNEQFF. The CDR3 DNA is TGCAGCGTTCCGGGACAGGGAGTCTACAATGAGCAGTTCTTC.

This chain links TRBV18 with TRBJ2-1; TRBD2 is a possible D gene (6 bases). Germline V gene sequence: CDR1 KGHSH, CDR2 LQKENI. The CDR3 sequence is 14 residues long. The ends were cut back, 10 bases at V and 3 bases at J, with 16 bases in the middle. This CDR3 reads CATSGAGSYNEQFF. The CDR3 DNA sequence: TGTGCCACCTCGGGAGCAGGCAGCTACAATGAGCAGTTCTTC. Looking up the rest from reference TRBV18 and TRBJ2-1 gives the full variable domain: NAGVMQNPRHLVRRRGQEARLRCSPMKGHSHVYWYRQLPEEGLKFMVYLQKENIIDESGMPKERFSAEFPKEGPSILRIQQVVRGDSAAYFCATSGAGSYNEQFFGPGTRLTVL.